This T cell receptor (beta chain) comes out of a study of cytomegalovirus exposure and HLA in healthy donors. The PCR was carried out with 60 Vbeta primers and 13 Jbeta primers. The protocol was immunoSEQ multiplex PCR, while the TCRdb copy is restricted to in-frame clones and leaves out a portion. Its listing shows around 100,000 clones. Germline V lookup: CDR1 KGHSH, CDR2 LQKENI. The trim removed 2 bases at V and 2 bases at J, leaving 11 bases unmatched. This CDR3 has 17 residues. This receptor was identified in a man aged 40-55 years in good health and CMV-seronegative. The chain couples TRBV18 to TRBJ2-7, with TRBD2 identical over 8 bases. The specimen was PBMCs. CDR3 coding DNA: TGTGCCAGCTCACCATTTTCGCGGGAGGTGACCACCTACGAGCAGTACTTC. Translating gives CASSPFSREVTTYEQYF. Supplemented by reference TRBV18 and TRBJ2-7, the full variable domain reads NAGVMQNPRHLVRRRGQEARLRCSPMKGHSHVYWYRQLPEEGLKFMVYLQKENIIDESGMPKERFSAEFPKEGPSILRIQQVVRGDSAAYFCASSPFSREVTTYEQYFGPGTRLTVT.